What follows is one T cell receptor (beta chain) and its context. The data belong to a study of CD8+ T cells in alopecia areata. The trim removed 9 bases at V and 2 bases at J, leaving 8 bases unmatched. The CDR3 length is 15 residues. Germline V gene lookup returns CDR1 SNHLY and CDR2 FYNNEI. Specified treatment: oral pan-JAK inhibitor, 5-10 mg twice daily. After isolation, RNA underwent reverse transcription to generate cDNA as the sequencing template. The repertoire was sequenced with immunoSEQ multiplex PCR; TCRdb's copy has only in-frame clones and lacks some. In the table there are under 200,000 clones, approximately 62% of which are singletons.

The specimen was CD4+ T cells sorted from blood, collected at week 24, from a patient treated with tofacitinib. V and J are TRBV2 and TRBJ2-5; TRBD2 matches 11 bases. This sequence was found in a human donor with alopecia areata. The CDR3 DNA is TGTGCCAGAACGACTAGCGGGAAGTTTCAAGAGACCCAGTACTTC. It yields the protein CARTTSGKFQETQYF. The full variable domain, its missing parts supplied by reference TRBV2 and TRBJ2-5, is EPEVTQTPSHQVTQMGQEVILRCVPISNHLYFYWYRQILGQKVEFLVSFYNNEISEKSEIFDDQFSVERPDGSNFTLKIRSTKLEDSAMYFCARTTSGKFQETQYFGPGTRLLVL.